These T cell receptor beta chains were read from a single sample in a study of cytomegalovirus exposure and HLA in healthy donors. TCRdb keeps only in-frame clones here, not all; method: immunoSEQ multiplex PCR. Its table records approximately 150,000 clones. What was sequenced was PBMCs. The source is a male donor in good health and CMV-seronegative. Each CDR3 is given without its conserved first and last residue. The order of the fields is V gene, J gene, CDR3 protein.

TRBV4-1	TRBJ1-3	ASSQEFPVSGNTIY
TRBV5-1	TRBJ1-4	ASSLFGGQGPEKLF
TRBV27	TRBJ2-7	ASSFIAGEGEQY
TRBV5-8	TRBJ1-4	ASSLEAGPEEKLF
TRBV27	TRBJ1-6	ASMPGTGSSPLH
TRBV27	TRBJ1-1	AARSNTEAF
TRBV5-1	TRBJ2-7	ASSLGQAFSYEQY
TRBV18	TRBJ2-7	ASSPPGPSYEQY
TRBV18	NA	ASSPTGVSYEQY
TRBV6-4	TRBJ1-1	ASSATVNTEAF
TRBV29-1	TRBJ1-5	SVTGVNQPQH
TRBV28	TRBJ1-2	ASSLLVRGHGYT
TRBV2	NA	ASRARLAGGPEQY
TRBV2	TRBJ2-5	ASKFASGGPQETQY
TRBV6-5	TRBJ1-1	ASKRREYSNTEAF
TRBV9	TRBJ2-3	ASSVGVAKDTQY
TRBV19	TRBJ2-1	ASKGHLSSYNEQF
TRBV6-5	TRBJ1-1	ASSYSIGQRSTEAF
TRBV29-1	TRBJ1-1	SARQGMNTEAF
TRBV9	TRBJ2-3	ASSVSGTGVTDTQY
TRBV29-1	TRBJ1-1	SVGTGRDTEAF
TRBV19	TRBJ2-5	ASSPTPVGRETQY
TRBV7-9	TRBJ1-1	ASSLGSPRGTEAF
TRBV5-1	TRBJ2-7	ASSPGGAYEQY
TRBV13	TRBJ1-1	ASSSRRNTEAF
TRBV14	TRBJ2-5	ASSQVPLAGRAQETQY
TRBV11-2	TRBJ2-2	ASSFSSRAGELF
TRBV20-1	TRBJ2-1	SGQGNEQF
TRBV7-9	TRBJ1-2	ASSLELTQGTNYGYT
TRBV27	TRBJ1-2	ASSLNRGDGYT
TRBV4-1	TRBJ2-7	ASSQGGVRYEQY
TRBV5-6	TRBJ1-4	ASSRGQAPNEKLF
TRBV7-8	TRBJ1-3	ASSLAAGARVSGNTIY
TRBV19	TRBJ1-5	ASSMDRGNQPQH
TRBV19	TRBJ2-5	ASSMSGGRDETQY